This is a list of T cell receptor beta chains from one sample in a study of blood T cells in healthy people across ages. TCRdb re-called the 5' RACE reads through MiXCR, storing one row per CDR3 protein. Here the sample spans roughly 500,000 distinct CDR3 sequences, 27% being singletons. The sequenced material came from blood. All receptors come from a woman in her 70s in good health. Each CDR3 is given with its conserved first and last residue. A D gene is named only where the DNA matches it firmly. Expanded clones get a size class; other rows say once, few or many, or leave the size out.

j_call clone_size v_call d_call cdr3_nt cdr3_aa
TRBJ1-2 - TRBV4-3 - TGCGCCAGCAGCCAAGATTTGAGAGCTAACTATGGCTACACCTTC CASSQDLRANYGYTF
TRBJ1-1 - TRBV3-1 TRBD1 TGTGCCAGCAGCCCGTCGACAGGGTTCACTGAAGCTTTCTTT CASSPSTGFTEAFF
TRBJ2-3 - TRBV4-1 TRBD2 TGCGCCAGCAGCCAAGATAGTTGGACTAGCGGGATTAGCACAGATACGCAGTATTTT CASSQDSWTSGISTDTQYF
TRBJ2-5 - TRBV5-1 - TGCGCCAGCAGCTTGGTGCCTAGCCGGGGGGAGACCCAGTACTTC CASSLVPSRGETQYF
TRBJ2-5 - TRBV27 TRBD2 TGTGCCAGCAGTCAATGGGGCGGGGGAGGAGAGACCCAGTACTTC CASSQWGGGGETQYF
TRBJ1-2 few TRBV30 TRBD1 TGTGCCTGGAGGCGGACAGGTGGCGGGACTAACTATGGCTACACCTTC CAWRRTGGGTNYGYTF
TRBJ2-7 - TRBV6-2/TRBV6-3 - TGTGCCAGCAGTCAACAGGGCTCAATCTACGAGCAGTACTTC CASSQQGSIYEQYF
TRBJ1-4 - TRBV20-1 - TGCAGTGCTAGAGATCCAGGGATTAATGAAAAACTGTTTTTT CSARDPGINEKLFF
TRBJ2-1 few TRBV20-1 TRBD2 TGCAGTGCGTCCCGCGGGGGCAATGAGCAGTTCTTC CSASRGGNEQFF
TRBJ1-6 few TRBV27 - TGTGCCAGCAGTGCGGGACTCCGGAGGTCCTATAATTCACCCCTCCACTTT CASSAGLRRSYNSPLHF
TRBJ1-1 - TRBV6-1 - TGTGCCAGCAGTGAAGTCCCGGGTTCGGATGAAGCTTTCTTT CASSEVPGSDEAFF
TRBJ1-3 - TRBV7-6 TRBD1 TGTGCCAGCAGCCCACGGGGGACAGGGGGTTCTGGAAACACCATATATTTT CASSPRGTGGSGNTIYF
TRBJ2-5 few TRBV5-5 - TGTGCCAGCAACTTTGGGGCAATAGAAGAGACCCAGTACTTC CASNFGAIEETQYF
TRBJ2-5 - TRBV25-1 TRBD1 TGTGCCAGCGGCAAACAGGGGTCGGGTTGGGAGACCCAGTACTTC CASGKQGSGWETQYF
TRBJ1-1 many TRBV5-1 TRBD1 TGTGCCAGCAGCTTAGGGACAGGGAACACTGAAGCTTTCTTT CASSLGTGNTEAFF
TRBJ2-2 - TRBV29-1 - TGCAGCGTTGCTGGCGGGGCGAACACCGGGGAGCTGTTTTTT CSVAGGANTGELFF
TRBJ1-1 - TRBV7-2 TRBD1 TGTGCCAGCAGCGAGTACAGGGGGGAGAACACTGAAGCTTTCTTT CASSEYRGENTEAFF
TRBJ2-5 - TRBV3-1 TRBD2 TGTGCCAGCAGCCAAGGACTAGCGGGGGGTAGAGAGACCCAGTACTTC CASSQGLAGGRETQYF
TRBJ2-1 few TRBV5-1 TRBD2 TGCGCCAGCAGCGCCGGGGGGGGAAGACACAATGAGCAGTTCTTC CASSAGGGRHNEQFF
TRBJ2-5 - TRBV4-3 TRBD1 TGCGCCAGCAGCCGAGGGACAGGGTCAGAGACCCAGTACTTC CASSRGTGSETQYF
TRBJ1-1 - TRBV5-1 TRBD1 TGCGCCAGCAGCTCCCAACAGGGGGCGCGGAGCACTGAAGCTTTCTTT CASSSQQGARSTEAFF
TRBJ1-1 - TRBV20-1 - TGCAGTGCTAGAGATATGGTAGATTCTGAAGCTTTCTTT CSARDMVDSEAFF
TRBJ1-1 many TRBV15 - TGTGCCTCTGGGGGGGAAGCTTTCTTT CASGGEAFF
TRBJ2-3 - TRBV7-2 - TGCGCCAGCAGCTTAGCGCGAAGCACGTATACGCAGTGTTTT CASSLARSTYTQCF
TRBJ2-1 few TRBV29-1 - TGCAGCGTTGCCGGGAATATCTACAATGAGCAGTTCTTC CSVAGNIYNEQFF
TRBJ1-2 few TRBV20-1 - TGCAGTGCTACACCGGGACACTATAACTATGGCTACACCTTC CSATPGHYNYGYTF
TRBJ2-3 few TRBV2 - TGTGCCAGCACCTTGACTAGAAGCACAGATACGCAGTATTTT CASTLTRSTDTQYF
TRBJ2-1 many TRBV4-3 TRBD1 TGCGCCAGCAGCCAAGATTGGCTTATAGGGACAGGGGGCTTAGAGGATGAGCAGTTCTTC CASSQDWLIGTGGLEDEQFF
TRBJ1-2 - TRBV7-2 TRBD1 TGTGCCAGCAGCTTCCGCCTGCCGGGACAGGAGACTGGGGGCTACACCTTC CASSFRLPGQETGGYTF
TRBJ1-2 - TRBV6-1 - TGTGCCAGCAGATTGACAGGAAACTATGGCTACACCTTC CASRLTGNYGYTF
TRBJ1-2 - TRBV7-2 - TGTGCCAGCAGCCTTGATGGGGGCCCCTATGGCTACACCTTC CASSLDGGPYGYTF
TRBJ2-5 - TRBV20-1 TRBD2 TGCAGTGCTAGAGGATTGGTTACTAGCGTCGAGACCCAGTACTTC CSARGLVTSVETQYF
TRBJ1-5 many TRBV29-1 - TGCAGCGTTGGAACGGGGGCAGATCAGCCCCAGCATTTT CSVGTGADQPQHF
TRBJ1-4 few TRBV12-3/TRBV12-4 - TGTGCCAGCAGTCCTCAGGGGTGGGCTGAAAAACTGTTTTTT CASSPQGWAEKLFF
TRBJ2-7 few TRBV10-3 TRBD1 TGTGCCAGTGGACAGGACTACGAGCAGTACTTC CASGQDYEQYF
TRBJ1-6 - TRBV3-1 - TGTGCCAGCAGCCACCTCAACAAGGCAAATTCACCCCTCCACTTT CASSHLNKANSPLHF
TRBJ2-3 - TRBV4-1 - TGCGCCAGCAGCCCAACCGGAGGCGCAGATACGCAGTATTTT CASSPTGGADTQYF
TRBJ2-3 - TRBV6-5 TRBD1 TGTGCCAGCAGTTACCGACGCCCCAGGGGTCCGGGACAGGGGATAGATACGCAGTATTTT CASSYRRPRGPGQGIDTQYF
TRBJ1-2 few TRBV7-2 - TGTGCCAGCAGCAGCCCCCGGACGACTAACTATGGCTACACCTTC CASSSPRTTNYGYTF
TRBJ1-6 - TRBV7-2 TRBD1 TGTGCCAGCAGCTTAGCGGGACAGGGTAATTCACCCCTCCACTTT CASSLAGQGNSPLHF
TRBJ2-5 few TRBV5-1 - TGCGCCAGCAGCTTGGACCCGGGAATACAAGAGACCCAGTACTTC CASSLDPGIQETQYF
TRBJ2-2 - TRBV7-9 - TGTGCCAGCAGCTCCCCGGAGGGAGTGGGTACCGGGGAGCTGTTTTTT CASSSPEGVGTGELFF
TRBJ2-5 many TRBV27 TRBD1 TGTGCCAGCAGTCGGACAGGTCTACAAGAGACCCAGTACTTC CASSRTGLQETQYF
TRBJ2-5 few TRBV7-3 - TGTGCCAGCAGCTCCGCGGGGCACCAAGAGACCCAGTACTTC CASSSAGHQETQYF
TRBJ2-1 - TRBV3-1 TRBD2 TGTGCCAGCAGACTTTCCGGGACTAGCGGCTACAATGAGCAGTTCTTC CASRLSGTSGYNEQFF
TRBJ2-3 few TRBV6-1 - TGTGCCGGCAAGGGGAGCACTAGCACAGATACGCAGTATTTT CAGKGSTSTDTQYF
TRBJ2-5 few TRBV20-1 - TGCAGTGCTAGGCTCAGGGAAGAGACCCAGTACTTC CSARLREETQYF
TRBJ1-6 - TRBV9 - TGTGCCAGCAGCGTAGAGACAGGAAATTCACCCCTCCACTTT CASSVETGNSPLHF
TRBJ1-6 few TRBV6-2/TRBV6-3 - TGTGCCAGCACGCCAGATTATAATTCACCCCTCCACTTT CASTPDYNSPLHF
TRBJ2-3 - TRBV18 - TGTGCCAGCTCACCACGACTTACAGATACGCAGTATTTT CASSPRLTDTQYF
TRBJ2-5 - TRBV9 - TGTGCCAGCAGCGCAGGGGACACGGGTTACAATGAGCAGTCCTTC CASSAGDTGYNEQSF
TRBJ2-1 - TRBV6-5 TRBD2 TGTGCCAGCAGTTACTCGGGACTAGCGGGGGGGTTTTACAATGAGCAGTTCTTC CASSYSGLAGGFYNEQFF
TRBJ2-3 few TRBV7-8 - TGTGCCAGCAGCCCGCGGGATTTCACAGATACGCAGTATTTT CASSPRDFTDTQYF
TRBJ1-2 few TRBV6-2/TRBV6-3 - TGTGCCAGCAGGCAGGCCTCTCTCTACACCTTC CASRQASLYTF
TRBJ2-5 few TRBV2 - TGTGCCAGCAGTCCCCTGACAGACTCGGAGACCCAGTACTTC CASSPLTDSETQYF
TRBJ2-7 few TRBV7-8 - TGTGCCAGCAGCCGACATCGGGGGCAGGGTGTGGAGCAGTACTTC CASSRHRGQGVEQYF
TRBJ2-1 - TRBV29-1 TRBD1 TGCAGCGTGCGAGACAGGGGGCTAACCTACAATGAGCAGTTCTTC CSVRDRGLTYNEQFF
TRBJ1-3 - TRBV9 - TGTGCCAGCAGCGGAAACCTAAGGACGGCTTTAGGAAACACCATATATTTT CASSGNLRTALGNTIYF
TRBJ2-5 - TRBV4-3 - TGCGCCAGCAGCCAAGAGCAGGGGCAGACCCAGTACTTC CASSQEQGQTQYF